The present TCR beta chain was sequenced within a study of regulatory and conventional T cells in RAG deficiency. Study-level points and caveats: RAG-deficient patients showed markedly lower Shannon entropy and higher Simpson indices than control T-cell subsets.

V shed 0 bases and J shed 1 base, with 5 bases lying between them. This CDR3 spans 14 amino acids. CDR1 is MNHEY and CDR2 is SMNVEV in the germline V gene (reference sequence). Clones were read by immunoSEQ multiplex PCR, and TCRdb kept only the in-frame ones, dropping some. In the table there are 8,000 to 10,000 clones, approximately 96% of which are singletons. Genomic DNA came from blood conventional CD4+ T cells gated CD25-low CD127-high. RAG-deficient patients with SCID, Omenn syndrome, or combined immunodeficiency. Comment on this clone: The antigen remains undetermined.

Specimen: CD4+ effector T cells sorted from blood. The receptor was isolated from a human donor with RAG deficiency presenting as severe combined immunodeficiency. This chain uses TRBV27 with TRBJ2-3; weak D call: TRBD1 (5 bases). The CDR3 loop reads CASSLSTGTDTQYF. In DNA form, the CDR3 reads TGTGCCAGCAGTTTATCGACAGGCACAGATACGCAGTATTTT.